This entry lists 17 T cell receptor beta chains sequenced from one sample in a study of T cells and copy number aberrations in small-cell lung cancer. TCRdb keeps only in-frame clones here, not all; method: immunoSEQ multiplex PCR. Here the sample spans around 3,000 clones, about nine tenths being singletons. The material sequenced was normal tissue next to the tumor. The origin of the receptors is a man aged 50-60 years with small cell lung cancer.

The V and J genes are TRBV6-4 and TRBJ1-1; D is ambiguous. The V and J ends lost 4 bases and 1 base respectively, with 7 bases between them. The CDR3 spans 13 residues. Germline lookup yields CDR1 MRHNA and CDR2 SNTAGT. This CDR3 is CASSVGANTEAFF. In nucleotides, the CDR3 is TGTGCCAGCAGTGTTGGAGCGAACACTGAAGCTTTCTTT.

V is TRBV30 and J is TRBJ2-7; possible D gene TRBD1, 5 bases. This CDR3 is 14 amino acids long. In germline, CDR1 is GTSNPN, CDR2 SVGIG (reference sequence). Trimming removed 0 bases at V and 5 bases at J, with 14 bases between. The CDR3: CAWSVQAGRDEQYF. CDR3 in DNA: TGTGCCTGGAGTGTACAGGCAGGGCGCGACGAGCAGTACTTC.

The chain links TRBV5-6 to TRBJ2-3, with TRBD1 matching over 8 bases. Germline V gene sequence: CDR1 SGHDT, CDR2 YYEEEE. The CDR3 is 14 amino acids. V shed 1 base and J 4 bases; nucleotides not matched to a gene: 2. The CDR3 region is CASSLYRGADTQYF. The CDR3 region has the DNA TGTGCCAGCAGCTTGTACAGGGGGGCAGATACGCAGTATTTT.

The chain recombines TRBV29-1 with TRBJ1-1, with 9 bases aligning to TRBD1. The V segment lost 4 bases and the J segment 2 bases; nucleotides outside the gene matches: 8. The CDR3 runs 15 residues. Germline V gene sequence: CDR1 SQVTM, CDR2 ANQGSEA. The chain's CDR3 is CSVVGTGKGNTEAFF. In nucleotides, the CDR3 is TGCAGCGTTGTTGGGACAGGGAAGGGCAACACTGAAGCTTTCTTT.

The chain couples TRBV5-6 to TRBJ2-5, with D hard to call. This CDR3 has 14 residues. Germline loops: CDR1 SGHDT, CDR2 YYEEEE. V was shortened by 1 base and J by 2 bases, with 9 bases between the two germline ends. The CDR3: CASSLYSRQETQYF. DNA of the CDR3: TGTGCCAGCAGCTTGTACTCCAGGCAAGAGACCCAGTACTTC.

The chain is built from TRBV5-6 and TRBJ2-7; no firm D call. The V gene lost 1 base and the J gene lost 3 bases, with 2 bases spanning the gap. CDR1 SGHDT and CDR2 YYEEEE come from the germline V gene. The CDR3 runs to 11 residues. The CDR3 sequence is CASSLNYEQYF. The CDR3 DNA is TGTGCCAGCAGCTTGAACTACGAGCAGTACTTC.

The V and J genes are TRBV5-8 and TRBJ2-7; 9 bases are a match to TRBD2. Germline V CDR1 and CDR2: SGHTS, YDEGEE. V gave up 4 bases and J gave up 1 base; unmatched junction bases: 6. This CDR3 contains 15 residues. As DNA, the CDR3 is TGTGCCAGCAGCCCCCTGACTAGCGGATCCTACGAGCAGTACTTC. This sequence encodes CASSPLTSGSYEQYF.

The chain recombines TRBV19 with TRBJ1-3; D is unresolved. CDR3 length equals 14 residues. CDR1 LNHDA and CDR2 SQIVND come from the germline V gene (reference sequence). The V and J ends lost 9 bases and 3 bases respectively, with 15 bases between them. The CDR3 DNA reads TGTGCCAGCGACCGGGGAGGAAATGGAAACACCATATATTTT. This translates into CASDRGGNGNTIYF.

For the CDR3, the DNA is TGTGCCAGCAGCGTAGGACTAGCGGGAGGGACCGGGGAGCTGTTTTTT. Residues: CASSVGLAGGTGELFF. V gene TRBV9 combines with J gene TRBJ2-2; 14 bases fit TRBD2. The germline gives CDR1 SGDLS, CDR2 YYNGEE. CDR3 length: 16 residues. With V trimmed by 0 bases and J by 5 bases, 0 bases remained unmatched. Combining the CDR3 with reference TRBV9 and TRBJ2-2 gives the whole variable domain DSGVTQTPKHLITATGQRVTLRCSPRSGDLSVYWYQQSLDQGLQFLIQYYNGEERAKGNILERFSAQQFPDLHSELNLSSLELGDSALYFCASSVGLAGGTGELFFGEGSRLTVL.

This clone has just a few counts. The V and J genes are TRBV11-3 and TRBJ2-7; a possible D gene is TRBD1 (6 bases). Germline-derived CDR1 and CDR2 are SGHNT and YENEEA. V dropped 5 bases and J dropped 2 bases, with 16 bases sitting between them. The CDR3 has 15 amino acids. The CDR3 DNA sequence: TGTGCCAGCAGCCGAGAGGACAGAGAAGCCTACGAGCAGTACTTC. Its translation is CASSREDREAYEQYF. The full variable domain, rest sourced from reference TRBV11-3 and TRBJ2-7, is EAGVVQSPRYKIIEKKQPVAFWCNPISGHNTLYWYLQNLGQGPELLIRYENEEAVDDSQLPKDRFSAERLKGVDSTLKIQPAELGDSAVYLCASSREDREAYEQYFGPGTRLTVT.

This clone was found a few times. This chain connects TRBV7-2 to TRBJ2-2; 8 bases are shared with TRBD1. Trimming removed 9 bases from V and 1 base from J; junction bases left unmatched: 4. The CDR3 is 14 amino acids. The germline CDR1 and CDR2 sequences are SGHTA and FQGNSA. The CDR3 DNA follows: TGTGCCAGTAAGGGACAGGTGAACACCGGGGAGCTGTTTTTT. Protein: CASKGQVNTGELFF.

J is TRBJ2-6 and V is TRBV5-6, with 7 bases that match TRBD1. With 2 bases clipped from V and 2 bases from J, the junction kept 1 base outside the gene matches. The length of the CDR3 is 15 residues. CDR1 and CDR2 from the germline V gene are SGHDT and YYEEEE. DNA for the CDR3: TGTGCCAGCAGCTTACAGGGGACTGGGGCCAACGTCCTGACTTTC. Translation gives CASSLQGTGANVLTF.

This clone appeared a single time. The chain carries TRBV2 and TRBJ2-7; tentatively, D is TRBD2 (5 bases). CDR3 length: 14 amino acids. Germline CDR1 is SNHLY and CDR2 is FYNNEI. Trimming cost V 3 bases and J 6 bases, with 15 bases left between them. Written as DNA, the CDR3 is TGTGCCAGCAGTGATCTCCCGCGGGTTCGCGAGCAGTACTTC. Its protein is CASSDLPRVREQYF.

This clone was recorded once. The chain has TRBV30 and TRBJ2-1; D might be TRBD1 (5 bases). The CDR3 consists of 15 residues. Per the germline V gene, CDR1 is GTSNPN and CDR2 is SVGIG (reference sequence). V was trimmed by 2 bases and J by 3 bases, leaving 14 bases between them. The CDR3 bases are TGTGCCTGGAGTCGGTCAGGGTTAGACTACAATGAGCAGTTCTTC. This gives the protein CAWSRSGLDYNEQFF.

This clone has just one count. This chain uses TRBV5-8 with TRBJ2-3; maybe TRBD2 (6 bases). The CDR3 spans 15 residues. Looked up from germline, CDR1 is SGHTS and CDR2 is YDEGEE. The ends were cut back, 0 bases at V and 4 bases at J, with 12 bases in the middle. The CDR3 bases are TGTGCCAGCAGCTTGGCGGCTGGGGGGTCAGATACGCAGTATTTT. This translates into CASSLAAGGSDTQYF.

The chain is built from TRBV21-1 and TRBJ1-5; TRBD1, the D gene given by the table, was not confirmed from the DNA. TRBV21-1 is annotated as a pseudogene. The CDR3 loop spans 15 amino acids. CDR3 sequence: CASREPPGQCEPQHF. In DNA form, the CDR3 reads TGTGCCAGCAGGGAACCTCCGGGACAATGTGAGCCCCAGCATTTT.

The chain couples TRBV6-1 to TRBJ2-1, with D maybe TRBD1 (5 bases). Germline-derived CDR1 and CDR2 are MNHNS and SASEGT. The CDR3 length is 15 residues. V lost 7 bases, J lost 4 bases, and 17 bases lay in between. The chain's CDR3 is CASIRLSDSYNEQFF. The CDR3 DNA reads as TGTGCCAGCATTCGGCTCTCCGACAGTTACAATGAGCAGTTCTTC.